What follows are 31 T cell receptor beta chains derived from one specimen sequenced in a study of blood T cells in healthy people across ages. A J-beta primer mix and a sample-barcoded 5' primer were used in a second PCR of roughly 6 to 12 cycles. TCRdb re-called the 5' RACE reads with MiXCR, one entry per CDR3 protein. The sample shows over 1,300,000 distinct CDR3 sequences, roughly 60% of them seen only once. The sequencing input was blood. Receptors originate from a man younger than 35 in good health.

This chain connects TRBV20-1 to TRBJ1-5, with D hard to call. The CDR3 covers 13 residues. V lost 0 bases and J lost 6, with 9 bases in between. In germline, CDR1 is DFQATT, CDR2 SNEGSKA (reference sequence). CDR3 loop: CSARDFSGQPQHF. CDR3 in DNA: TGCAGTGCTAGAGATTTTTCGGGTCAGCCCCAGCATTTT.

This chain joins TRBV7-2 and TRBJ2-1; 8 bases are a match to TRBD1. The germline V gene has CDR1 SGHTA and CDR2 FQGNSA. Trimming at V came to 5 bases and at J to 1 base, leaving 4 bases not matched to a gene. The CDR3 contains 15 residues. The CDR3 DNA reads TGTGCCAGCAGCGAGGACAGGGTGTCCTACAATGAGCAGTTCTTC. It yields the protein CASSEDRVSYNEQFF.

The CDR3 sequence is CASSQDPGLAGEQYF. The CDR3 region has the DNA TGCGCCAGCAGCCAAGATCCGGGACTAGCGGGAGAGCAGTACTTC. This chain connects TRBV4-3 to TRBJ2-4; the match to TRBD2 covers 14 bases. V lost 0 bases and J lost 13; bases outside the gene matches: 5. The germline V gene encodes CDR1 LGHNA and CDR2 YSLEER. The CDR3 consists of 15 residues.

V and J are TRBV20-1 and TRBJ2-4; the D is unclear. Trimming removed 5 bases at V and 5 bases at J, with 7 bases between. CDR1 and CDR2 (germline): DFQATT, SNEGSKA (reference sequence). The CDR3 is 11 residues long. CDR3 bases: TGCAGTGCTCCTGCCCAAAACATTCAGTACTTC. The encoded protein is CSAPAQNIQYF.

Here the CDR3 reads CSARPGAYEQYF. For the CDR3, the DNA is TGCAGTGCTAGACCTGGCGCCTACGAGCAGTACTTC. The J gene is TRBJ2-7, the V gene TRBV20-1; D is unclear. The V gene lost 2 bases and the J gene lost 2 bases, with 7 bases spanning the gap. This CDR3 is 12 amino acids long. Germline V gene sequence: CDR1 DFQATT, CDR2 SNEGSKA (reference sequence).

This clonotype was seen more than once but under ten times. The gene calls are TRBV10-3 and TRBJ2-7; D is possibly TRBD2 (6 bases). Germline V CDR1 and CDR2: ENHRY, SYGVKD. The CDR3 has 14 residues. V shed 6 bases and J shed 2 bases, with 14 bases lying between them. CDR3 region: CAIRGMGGTYEQYF. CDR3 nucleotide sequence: TGTGCCATCAGGGGGATGGGGGGAACCTACGAGCAGTACTTC.

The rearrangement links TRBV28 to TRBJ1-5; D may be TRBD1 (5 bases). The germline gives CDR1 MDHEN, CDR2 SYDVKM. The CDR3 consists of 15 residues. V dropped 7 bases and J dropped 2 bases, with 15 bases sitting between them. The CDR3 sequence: CASTRTRGGNQPQHF. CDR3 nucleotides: TGTGCCAGCACGCGGACACGAGGGGGCAATCAGCCCCAGCATTTT.

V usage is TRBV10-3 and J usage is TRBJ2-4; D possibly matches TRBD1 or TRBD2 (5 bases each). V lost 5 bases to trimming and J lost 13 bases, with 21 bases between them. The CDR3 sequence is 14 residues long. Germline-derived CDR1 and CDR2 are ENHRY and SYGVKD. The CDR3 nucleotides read TGTGCCATCAGTCCCCTCGGACGGGGCGGAGAGCAGTACTTC. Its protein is CAISPLGRGGEQYF.

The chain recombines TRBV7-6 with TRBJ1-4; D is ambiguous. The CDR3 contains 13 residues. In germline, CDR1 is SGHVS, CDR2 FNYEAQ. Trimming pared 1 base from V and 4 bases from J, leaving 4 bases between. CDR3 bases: TGTGCCAGCAGCTTAGATGATAATGAAAAACTGTTTTTT. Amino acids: CASSLDDNEKLFF.

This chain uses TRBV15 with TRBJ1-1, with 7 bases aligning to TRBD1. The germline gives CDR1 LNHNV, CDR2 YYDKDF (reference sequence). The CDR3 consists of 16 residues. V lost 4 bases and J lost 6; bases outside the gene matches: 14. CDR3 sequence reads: CATSTPIEDRWPEAFF. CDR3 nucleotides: TGTGCCACCAGCACCCCGATAGAGGACAGGTGGCCTGAAGCTTTCTTT.

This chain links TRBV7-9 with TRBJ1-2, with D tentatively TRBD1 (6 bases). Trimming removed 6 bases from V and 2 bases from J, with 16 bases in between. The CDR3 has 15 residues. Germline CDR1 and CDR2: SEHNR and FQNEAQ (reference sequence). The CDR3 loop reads CASREGHQTNYGYTF. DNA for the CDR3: TGTGCCAGCAGAGAGGGACATCAAACCAACTATGGCTACACCTTC.

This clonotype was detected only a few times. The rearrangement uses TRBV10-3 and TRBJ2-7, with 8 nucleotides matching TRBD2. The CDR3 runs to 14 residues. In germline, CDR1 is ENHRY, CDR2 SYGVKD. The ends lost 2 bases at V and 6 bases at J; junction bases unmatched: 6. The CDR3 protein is CAISERGGTGEQYF. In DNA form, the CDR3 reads TGTGCCATCAGTGAGCGGGGGGGGACTGGCGAGCAGTACTTC.

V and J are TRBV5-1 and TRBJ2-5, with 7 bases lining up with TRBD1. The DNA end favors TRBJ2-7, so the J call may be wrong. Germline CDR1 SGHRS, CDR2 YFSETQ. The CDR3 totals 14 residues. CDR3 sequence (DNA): TGCGCCAGCGCAAAAACAGGGGTTAGCTACGAGCAGTACTTC. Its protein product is CASAKTGVSYEQYF.

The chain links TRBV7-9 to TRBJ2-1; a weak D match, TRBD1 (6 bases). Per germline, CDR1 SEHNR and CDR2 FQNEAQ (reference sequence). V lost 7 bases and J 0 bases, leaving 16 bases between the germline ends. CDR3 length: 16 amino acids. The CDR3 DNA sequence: TGTGCCAGCACCCAAGTCGGGACACACTCCTACAATGAGCAGTTCTTC. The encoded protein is CASTQVGTHSYNEQFF.

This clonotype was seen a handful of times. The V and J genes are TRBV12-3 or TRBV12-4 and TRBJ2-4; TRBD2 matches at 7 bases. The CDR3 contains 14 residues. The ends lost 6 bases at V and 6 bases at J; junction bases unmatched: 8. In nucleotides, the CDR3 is TGTGCCAGCAGAGGGACGATAGCGGGAAACATTCAGTACTTC. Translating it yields CASRGTIAGNIQYF.

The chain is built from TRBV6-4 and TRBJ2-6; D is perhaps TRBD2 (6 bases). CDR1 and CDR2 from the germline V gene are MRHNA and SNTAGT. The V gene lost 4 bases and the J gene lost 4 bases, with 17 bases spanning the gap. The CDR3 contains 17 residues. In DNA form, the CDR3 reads TGTGCCAGCAGTGCCGGGACTGCAAGCTCCGGGGCCAACGTCCTGACTTTC. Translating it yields CASSAGTASSGANVLTF.

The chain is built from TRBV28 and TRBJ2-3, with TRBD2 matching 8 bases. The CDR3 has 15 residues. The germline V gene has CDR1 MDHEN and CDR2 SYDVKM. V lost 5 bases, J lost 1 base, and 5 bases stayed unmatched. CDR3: CASSGRGLGTDTQYF. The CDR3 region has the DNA TGTGCCAGCAGTGGGAGGGGACTAGGCACAGATACGCAGTATTTT.

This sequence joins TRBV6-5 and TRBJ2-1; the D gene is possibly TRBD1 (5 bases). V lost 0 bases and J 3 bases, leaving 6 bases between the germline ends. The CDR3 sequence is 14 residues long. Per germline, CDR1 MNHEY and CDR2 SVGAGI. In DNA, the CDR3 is TGTGCCAGCAGTTACTCGACAGACTACAATGAGCAGTTCTTC. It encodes CASSYSTDYNEQFF.

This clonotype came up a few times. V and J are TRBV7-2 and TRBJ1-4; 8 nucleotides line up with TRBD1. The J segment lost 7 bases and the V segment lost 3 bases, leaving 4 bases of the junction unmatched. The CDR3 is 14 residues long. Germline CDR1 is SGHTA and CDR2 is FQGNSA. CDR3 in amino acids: CASSFGQGGEKLFF. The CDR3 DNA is TGTGCCAGCAGCTTTGGACAGGGAGGTGAAAAACTGTTTTTT.

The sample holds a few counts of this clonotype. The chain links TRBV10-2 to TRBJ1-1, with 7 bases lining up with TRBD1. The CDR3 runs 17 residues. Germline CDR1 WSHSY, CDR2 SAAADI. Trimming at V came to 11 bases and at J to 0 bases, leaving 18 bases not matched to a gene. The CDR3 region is CAVRGQPKYLMNTEAFF. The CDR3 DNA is TGCGCCGTCCGGGGACAGCCAAAATACCTCATGAACACTGAAGCTTTCTTT.

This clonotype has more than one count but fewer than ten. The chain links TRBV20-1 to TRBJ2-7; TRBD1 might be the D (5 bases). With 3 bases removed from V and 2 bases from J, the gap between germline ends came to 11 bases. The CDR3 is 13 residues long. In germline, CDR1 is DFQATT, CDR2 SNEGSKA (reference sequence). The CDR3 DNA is TGCAGTGCTAGCGAAGACAGAGCCTACGAGCAGTACTTC. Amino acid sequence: CSASEDRAYEQYF.

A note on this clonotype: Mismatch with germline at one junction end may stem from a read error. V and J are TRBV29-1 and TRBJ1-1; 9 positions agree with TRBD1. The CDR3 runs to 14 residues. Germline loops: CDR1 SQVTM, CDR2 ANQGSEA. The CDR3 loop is CSVERTGANIEAFF. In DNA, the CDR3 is TGCAGCGTTGAGAGGACAGGGGCAAACATTGAAGCTTTCTTT.

CDR3 sequence (DNA): TGTGCCAGCAGTTTACTCAGTTTCAATGAGCAGTTCTTC. It encodes CASSLLSFNEQFF. The chain links TRBV27 to TRBJ2-1, with D hard to call. Deletions cut 2 bases from V and 6 bases from J, with 8 bases between. Germline V gives CDR1 MNHEY, CDR2 SMNVEV (reference sequence). This CDR3 is built from 13 residues.

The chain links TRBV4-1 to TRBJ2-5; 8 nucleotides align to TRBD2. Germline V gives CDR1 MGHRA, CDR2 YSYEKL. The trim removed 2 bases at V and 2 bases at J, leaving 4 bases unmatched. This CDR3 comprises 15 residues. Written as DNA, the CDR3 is TGCGCCAGCAGCCAAATGACTAGCGAGCAAGAGACCCAGTACTTC. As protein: CASSQMTSEQETQYF.

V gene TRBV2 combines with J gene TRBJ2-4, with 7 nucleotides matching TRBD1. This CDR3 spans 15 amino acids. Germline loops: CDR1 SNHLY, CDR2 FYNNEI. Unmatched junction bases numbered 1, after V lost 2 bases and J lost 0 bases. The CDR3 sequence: CASSEQGVAKNIQYF. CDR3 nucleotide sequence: TGTGCCAGCAGTGAACAGGGGGTAGCCAAAAACATTCAGTACTTC.

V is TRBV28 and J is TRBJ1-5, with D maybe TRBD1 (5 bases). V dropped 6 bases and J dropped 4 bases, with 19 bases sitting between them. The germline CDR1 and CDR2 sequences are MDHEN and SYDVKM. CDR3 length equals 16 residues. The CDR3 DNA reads TGTGCCAGCAGCCCCCAATTAAGGGGCAGGAATCAGCCCCAGCATTTT. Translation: CASSPQLRGRNQPQHF.

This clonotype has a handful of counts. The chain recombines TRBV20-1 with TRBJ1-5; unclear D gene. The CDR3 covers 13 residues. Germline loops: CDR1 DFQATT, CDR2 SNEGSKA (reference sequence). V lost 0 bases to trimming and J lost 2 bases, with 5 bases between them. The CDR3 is CSARDLGNQPQHF. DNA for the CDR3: TGCAGTGCTAGAGATTTGGGCAATCAGCCCCAGCATTTT.

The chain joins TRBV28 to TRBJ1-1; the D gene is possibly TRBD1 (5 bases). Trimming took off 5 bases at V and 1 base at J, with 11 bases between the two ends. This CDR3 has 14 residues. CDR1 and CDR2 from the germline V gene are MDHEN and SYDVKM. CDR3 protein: CASSARDRNTEAFF. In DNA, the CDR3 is TGTGCCAGCAGTGCCCGTGACAGGAACACTGAAGCTTTCTTT.

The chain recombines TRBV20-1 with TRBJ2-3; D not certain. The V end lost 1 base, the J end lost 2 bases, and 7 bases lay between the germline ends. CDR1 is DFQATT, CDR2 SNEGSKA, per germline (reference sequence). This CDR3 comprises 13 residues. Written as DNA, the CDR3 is TGCAGTGCTAGAGGGAGACTCACAGATACGCAGTATTTT. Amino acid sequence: CSARGRLTDTQYF.

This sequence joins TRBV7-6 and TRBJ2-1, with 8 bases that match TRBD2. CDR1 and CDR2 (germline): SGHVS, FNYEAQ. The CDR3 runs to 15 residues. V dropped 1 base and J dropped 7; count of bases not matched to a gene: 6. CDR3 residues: CASSLEGLAGNEQFF. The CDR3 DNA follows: TGTGCCAGCAGCTTAGAAGGCCTAGCGGGTAATGAGCAGTTCTTC.

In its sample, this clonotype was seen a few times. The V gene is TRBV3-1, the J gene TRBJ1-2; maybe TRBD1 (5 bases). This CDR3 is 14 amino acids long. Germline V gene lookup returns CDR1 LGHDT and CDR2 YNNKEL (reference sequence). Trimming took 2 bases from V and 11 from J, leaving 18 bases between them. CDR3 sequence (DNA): TGTGCCAGCAGCCAAAGGTCTTTGTTGCGGGGGTACACCTTC. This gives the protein CASSQRSLLRGYTF.